The 10 T cell receptor beta chains below all came from one sample that was sequenced in a study of OX40 agonist ivuxolimab in advanced cancers. Sequencing was performed with immunoSEQ multiplex PCR; in TCRdb, only in-frame clones are kept and a portion is missing. This sample carries roughly 87,000 clones, roughly 93% of them seen once, and the ten largest clones take 0.6% to 0.8%. Sequences were derived from CD4+ or CD8+ T cells sorted from blood, sampled in a trial of the OX40 agonist ivuxolimab. These receptors were collected from an adult with an advanced solid tumor such as melanoma, head and neck, liver or kidney cancer.

The chain uses TRBV14 and TRBJ1-4, with D unresolved. V lost 4 bases and J lost 8, with 14 bases in between. The CDR3 has 14 amino acids. The V gene's germline CDR1 is SGHDN and CDR2 FVKESK. The CDR3, as DNA: TGTGCCAGCAGCCTGGGTGTCAGTAGAGAAAAACTGTTTTTT. This codes for CASSLGVSREKLFF.

The chain employs TRBV19 and TRBJ2-1; TRBD2 aligns across 10 bases. Germline CDR1 is LNHDA and CDR2 is SQIVND (reference sequence). The length of the CDR3 is 16 residues. The V gene end was trimmed by 4 bases and the J gene end by 6 bases; junction bases not matched to a gene: 9. CDR3 amino acids: CASSSGRTSGTNEQFF. For the CDR3, the DNA is TGTGCCAGTAGTAGTGGGCGGACTAGCGGAACCAATGAGCAGTTCTTC.

The chain carries TRBV2 and TRBJ2-7, with TRBD1 matching over 9 bases. Trimming cost V 3 bases and J 5 bases; bases outside gene matches: 8. The CDR3 is 15 residues long. CDR1 and CDR2 from the germline V gene are SNHLY and FYNNEI. CDR3 sequence (DNA): TGTGCCAGCAGTGATCTGGGGACAGGGATCAACGAGCAGTACTTC. Amino acids: CASSDLGTGINEQYF.

The chain is built from TRBV7-2 and TRBJ2-7, with 7 nucleotides matching TRBD2. V shed 0 bases, J shed 1 base, and the junction held 9 bases outside the gene matches. The CDR3 sequence is 17 residues long. From germline, CDR1 is SGHTA and CDR2 FQGNSA. The CDR3 DNA reads as TGTGCCAGCAGCTTAGCCGGCGGGAGTGGGGTATCCTACGAGCAGTACTTC. Protein sequence: CASSLAGGSGVSYEQYF.

J is TRBJ1-5 and V is TRBV28; D remains unclear. Germline-derived CDR1 and CDR2 are MDHEN and SYDVKM. This CDR3 comprises 12 residues. The V end lost 5 bases, the J end lost 4 bases, and 6 bases lay between the germline ends. CDR3 residues: CASSDSNQPQHF. The CDR3 region has the DNA TGTGCCAGCAGTGATAGTAATCAGCCCCAGCATTTT.

This chain connects TRBV5-1 to TRBJ2-5; D may be TRBD1 or TRBD2 (5 bases each). CDR1 and CDR2 (germline): SGHRS, YFSETQ. This CDR3 contains 15 residues. Trimming removed 4 bases at V and 5 bases at J, with 18 bases between. The CDR3 spells CASSQRDGGRETQYF. The CDR3 nucleotides read TGCGCCAGCAGCCAACGGGACGGCGGAAGGGAGACCCAGTACTTC. The full variable domain, in which reference TRBV5-1 and TRBJ2-5 provide the parts outside the CDR3, is KAGVTQTPRYLIKTRGQQVTLSCSPISGHRSVSWYQQTPGQGLQFLFEYFSETQRNKGNFPGRFSGRQFSNSRSEMNVSTLELGDSALYLCASSQRDGGRETQYFGPGTRLLVL.

J is TRBJ2-1 and V is TRBV28; 13 bases line up with TRBD2. In germline, CDR1 is MDHEN, CDR2 SYDVKM. This CDR3 contains 13 residues. J gave up 8 bases and V 11 bases, and 6 bases lay outside the gene matches. CDR3 sequence reads: CAAGTSGKYEQFF. As DNA, the CDR3 is TGTGCCGCCGGGACTAGCGGGAAATATGAGCAGTTCTTC. The entire variable domain, with the rest obtained from reference TRBV28 and TRBJ2-1, is as follows: DVKVTQSSRYLVKRTGEKVFLECVQDMDHENMFWYRQDPGLGLRLIYFSYDVKMKEKGDIPEGYSVSREKKERFSLILESASTNQTSMYLCAAGTSGKYEQFFGPGTRLTVL.

The V and J genes are TRBV2 and TRBJ1-2; TRBD1 is a possible D gene (5 bases). The CDR3 runs 14 residues. The V gene lost 6 bases and the J gene lost 7 bases, with 18 bases spanning the gap. The V gene's germline CDR1 is SNHLY and CDR2 FYNNEI. CDR3 in amino acids: CASRNTQGQGGYTF. The CDR3 region has the DNA TGTGCCAGCAGAAACACCCAGGGTCAGGGTGGCTACACCTTC.

The chain uses TRBV10-3 and TRBJ2-1, with D possibly TRBD2 on 5 matching bases. From germline, CDR1 is ENHRY and CDR2 SYGVKD. Trimming left V 8 bases short and J 6 bases short, with 8 bases between. The CDR3 runs to 11 residues. Here the CDR3 DNA reads TGTGCCATCGGCCTAGCCAATGAGCAGTTCTTC. Protein product: CAIGLANEQFF.

The V gene is TRBV10-1, the J gene TRBJ2-5; D is perhaps TRBD1 (6 bases). V was shortened by 6 bases and J by 5 bases, with 19 bases between the two germline ends. CDR1 is WNHNN, CDR2 SYGVQD, per germline (reference sequence). This CDR3 is built from 15 residues. CDR3 loop: CASSPTATGLETQYF. CDR3 nucleotide sequence: TGCGCCAGCAGCCCTACCGCAACAGGGTTGGAGACCCAGTACTTC.